The 3 T cell receptor beta chains below were found in one sample sequenced in a study of shared clonotypes between healthy human individuals. The table came from immunoSEQ multiplex PCR; TCRdb's copy has only in-frame clones and leaves some out. The sample lists about 700,000 clones; around 72% were seen once. Sequences were obtained from memory CD4+ T cells sorted from blood. The subset: CD45RA-negative fraction. The receptors stem from a woman aged 25 to 39 in good health.

The chain links TRBV5-6 to TRBJ2-2, with TRBD2 matching 8 bases. This CDR3 has 16 amino acids. J lost 4 bases, V lost 1 base, and 6 bases had no gene match. Germline assignment: CDR1 SGHDT and CDR2 YYEEEE. DNA of the CDR3: TGTGCCAGCAGCTTGTTTCTAGCGGGCCGCACCGGGGAGCTGTTTTTT. Protein product: CASSLFLAGRTGELFF.

CDR3 nucleotides: TGTGCCAGCAGCCGAAACGCCAGGGGGCCTGGCTATGGCTACACCTTC. Its protein is CASSRNARGPGYGYTF. This sequence joins TRBV5-4 and TRBJ1-2, with 8 bases lining up with TRBD1. V trimming: 4 bases; J trimming: 4 bases; junction bases outside the gene matches: 12. Looked up from germline, CDR1 is SGHNT and CDR2 is YYREEE (reference sequence). CDR3 size: 16 residues.

The J gene is TRBJ1-5, the V gene TRBV5-5, with TRBD1 as a possible D gene (6 bases). The germline V and J ends were trimmed by 2 bases and 1 base, with 7 bases remaining between them. This CDR3 is 14 amino acids long. Germline-derived CDR1 and CDR2 are SGHKS and YYEKEE (reference sequence). CDR3 sequence reads: CASSLQGSNQPQHF. CDR3 nucleotide sequence: TGTGCCAGCAGCTTACAGGGAAGCAATCAGCCCCAGCATTTT.